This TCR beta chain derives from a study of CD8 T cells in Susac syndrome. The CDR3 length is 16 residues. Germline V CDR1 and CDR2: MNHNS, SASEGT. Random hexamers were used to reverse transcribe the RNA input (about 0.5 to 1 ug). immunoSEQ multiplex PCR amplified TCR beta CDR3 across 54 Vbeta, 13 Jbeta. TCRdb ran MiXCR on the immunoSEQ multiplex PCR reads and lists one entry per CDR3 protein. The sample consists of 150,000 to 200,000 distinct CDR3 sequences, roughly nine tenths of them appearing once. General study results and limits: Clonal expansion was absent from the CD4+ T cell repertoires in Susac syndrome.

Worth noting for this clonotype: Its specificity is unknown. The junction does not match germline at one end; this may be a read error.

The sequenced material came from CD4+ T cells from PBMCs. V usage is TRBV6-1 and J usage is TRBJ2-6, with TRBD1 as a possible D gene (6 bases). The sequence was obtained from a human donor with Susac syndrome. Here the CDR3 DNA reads TGTACCAGCAGTGAAAGGGGACACTCTGGGGCCAACGTCCTGACTTTC. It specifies CTSSERGHSGANVLTF.